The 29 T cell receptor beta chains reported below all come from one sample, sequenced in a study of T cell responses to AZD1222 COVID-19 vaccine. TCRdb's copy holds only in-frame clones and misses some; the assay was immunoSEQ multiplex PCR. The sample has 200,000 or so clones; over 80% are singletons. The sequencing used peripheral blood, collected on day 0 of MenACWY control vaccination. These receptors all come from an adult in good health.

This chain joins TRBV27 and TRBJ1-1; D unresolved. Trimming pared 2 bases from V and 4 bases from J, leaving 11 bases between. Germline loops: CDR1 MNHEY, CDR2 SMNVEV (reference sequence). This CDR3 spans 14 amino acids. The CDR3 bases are TGTGCCAGCAGTTTAGCCACCGTTGGCACTGAAGCTTTCTTT. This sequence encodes CASSLATVGTEAFF.

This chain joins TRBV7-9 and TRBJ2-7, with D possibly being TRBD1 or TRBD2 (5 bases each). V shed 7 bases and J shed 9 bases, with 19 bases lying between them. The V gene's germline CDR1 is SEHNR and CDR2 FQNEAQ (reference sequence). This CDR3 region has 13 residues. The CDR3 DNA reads TGTGCCAGCACCCCCCGGGACGAAGAGCCGCAGTACTTC. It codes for CASTPRDEEPQYF.

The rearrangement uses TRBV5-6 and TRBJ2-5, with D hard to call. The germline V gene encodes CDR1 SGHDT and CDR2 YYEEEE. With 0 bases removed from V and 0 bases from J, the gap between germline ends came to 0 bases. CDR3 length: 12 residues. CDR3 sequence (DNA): TGTGCCAGCAGCTTGGACCAAGAGACCCAGTACTTC. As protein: CASSLDQETQYF.

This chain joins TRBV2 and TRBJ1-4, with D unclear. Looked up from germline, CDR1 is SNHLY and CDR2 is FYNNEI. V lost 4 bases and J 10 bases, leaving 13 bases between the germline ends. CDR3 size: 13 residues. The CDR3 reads CASSGLPDGKLFF. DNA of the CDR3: TGTGCCAGCAGTGGGCTCCCTGACGGAAAACTGTTTTTT.

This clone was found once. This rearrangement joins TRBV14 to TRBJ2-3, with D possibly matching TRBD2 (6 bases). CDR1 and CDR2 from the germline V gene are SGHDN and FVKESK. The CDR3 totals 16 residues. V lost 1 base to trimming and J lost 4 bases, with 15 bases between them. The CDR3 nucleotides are TGTGCCAGCAGCCAAGGCCCGGGACTGGGTTCAGATACGCAGTATTTT. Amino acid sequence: CASSQGPGLGSDTQYF.

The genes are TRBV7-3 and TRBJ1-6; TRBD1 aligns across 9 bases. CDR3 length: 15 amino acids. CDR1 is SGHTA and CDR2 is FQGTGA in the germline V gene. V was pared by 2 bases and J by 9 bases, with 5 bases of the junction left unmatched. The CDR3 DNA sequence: TGTGCCAGCAGCTTACAGGGACAGGGAGTTTCACCCCTCCACTTT. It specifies CASSLQGQGVSPLHF.

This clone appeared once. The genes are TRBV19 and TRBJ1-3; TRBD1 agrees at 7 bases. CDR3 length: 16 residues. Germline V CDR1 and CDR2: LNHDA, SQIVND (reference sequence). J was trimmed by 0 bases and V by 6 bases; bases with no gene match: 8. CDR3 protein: CASRPTGSDSGNTIYF. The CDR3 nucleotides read TGTGCCAGTAGACCGACAGGGAGCGACTCTGGAAACACCATATATTTT.

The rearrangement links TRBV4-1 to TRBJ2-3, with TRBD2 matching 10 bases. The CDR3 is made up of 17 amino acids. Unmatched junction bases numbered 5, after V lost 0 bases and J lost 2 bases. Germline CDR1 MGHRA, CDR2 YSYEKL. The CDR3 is CASSQDLAGVNTDTQYF. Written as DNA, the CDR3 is TGCGCCAGCAGCCAAGATCTAGCGGGGGTCAACACAGATACGCAGTATTTT.

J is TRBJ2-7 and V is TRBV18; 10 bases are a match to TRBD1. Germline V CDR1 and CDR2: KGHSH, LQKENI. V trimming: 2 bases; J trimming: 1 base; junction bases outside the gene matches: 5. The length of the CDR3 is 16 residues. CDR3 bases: TGTGCCAGCTCACCAAGGGGACAGGGGCCTTCCTACGAGCAGTACTTC. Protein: CASSPRGQGPSYEQYF.

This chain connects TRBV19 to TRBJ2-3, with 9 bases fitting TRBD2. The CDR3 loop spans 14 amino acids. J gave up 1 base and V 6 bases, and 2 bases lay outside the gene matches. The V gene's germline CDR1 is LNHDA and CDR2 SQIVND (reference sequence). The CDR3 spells CASSRLAGTDTQYF. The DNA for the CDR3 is TGTGCCAGTAGCCGACTAGCGGGCACAGATACGCAGTATTTT.

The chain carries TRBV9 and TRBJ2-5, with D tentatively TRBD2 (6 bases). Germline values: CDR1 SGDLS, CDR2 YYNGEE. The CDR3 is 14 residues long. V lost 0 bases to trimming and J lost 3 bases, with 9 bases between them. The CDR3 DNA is TGTGCCAGCAGCGTAGGGGGGGTTGAAGAGACCCAGTACTTC. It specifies CASSVGGVEETQYF.

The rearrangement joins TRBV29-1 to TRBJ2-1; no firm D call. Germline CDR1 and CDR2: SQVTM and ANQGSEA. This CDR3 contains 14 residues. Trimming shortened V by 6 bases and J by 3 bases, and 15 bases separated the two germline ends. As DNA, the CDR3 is TGCAGCGTAGCCCCCCAAAACAACTACAATGAGCAGTTCTTC. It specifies CSVAPQNNYNEQFF.

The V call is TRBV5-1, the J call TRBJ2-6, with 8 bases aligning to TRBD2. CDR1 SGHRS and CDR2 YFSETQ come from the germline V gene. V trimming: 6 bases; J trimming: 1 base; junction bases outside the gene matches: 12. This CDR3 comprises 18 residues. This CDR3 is CASTPRGARISGANVLTF. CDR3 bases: TGCGCCAGCACCCCGCGGGGGGCCCGGATTTCTGGGGCCAACGTCCTGACTTTC.

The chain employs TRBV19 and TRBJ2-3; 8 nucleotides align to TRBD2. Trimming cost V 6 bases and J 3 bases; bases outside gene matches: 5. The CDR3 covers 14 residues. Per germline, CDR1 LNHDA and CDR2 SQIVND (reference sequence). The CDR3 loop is CASSGSGVTDTQYF. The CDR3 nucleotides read TGTGCCAGTAGCGGTAGCGGGGTAACAGATACGCAGTATTTT.

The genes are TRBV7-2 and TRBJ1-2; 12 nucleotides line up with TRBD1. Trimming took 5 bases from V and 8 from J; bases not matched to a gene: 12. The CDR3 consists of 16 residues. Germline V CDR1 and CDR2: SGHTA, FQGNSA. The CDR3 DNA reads TGTGCCAGCAGCCCAACTCCGGGACAGGGGGCTAACGGCTACACCTTC. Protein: CASSPTPGQGANGYTF.

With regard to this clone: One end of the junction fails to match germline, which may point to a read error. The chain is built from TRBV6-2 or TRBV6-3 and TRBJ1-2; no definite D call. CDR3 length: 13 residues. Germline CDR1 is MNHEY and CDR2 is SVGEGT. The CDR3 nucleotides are TGTGCCAGCACTTACACAGCTAACTATGGCTACACCTTC. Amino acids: CASTYTANYGYTF.

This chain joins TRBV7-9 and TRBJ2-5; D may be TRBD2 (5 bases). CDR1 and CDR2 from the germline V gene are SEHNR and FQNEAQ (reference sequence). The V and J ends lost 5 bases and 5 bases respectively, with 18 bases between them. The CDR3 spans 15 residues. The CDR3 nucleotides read TGTGCCAGCAGCCCCACAGCGGTAGCCCTCGAGACCCAGTACTTC. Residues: CASSPTAVALETQYF.

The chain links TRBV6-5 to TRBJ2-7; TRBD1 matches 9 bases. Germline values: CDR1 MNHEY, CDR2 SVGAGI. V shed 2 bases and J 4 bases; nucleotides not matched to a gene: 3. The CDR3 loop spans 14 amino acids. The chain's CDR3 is CASSYGQGMYEQYF. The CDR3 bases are TGTGCCAGCAGTTACGGACAGGGGATGTACGAGCAGTACTTC.

CDR3 nucleotides: TGTGCCAGTATACATTGGGGCGTCTGGGGAGAGACCGGGGAGCTGTTTTTT. As protein: CASIHWGVWGETGELFF. This rearrangement joins TRBV19 to TRBJ2-2, with D possibly being TRBD1 or TRBD2 (5 bases each). With 7 bases removed from V and 5 bases from J, the gap between germline ends came to 23 bases. The CDR3 has 17 amino acids. Germline values: CDR1 LNHDA, CDR2 SQIVND (reference sequence).

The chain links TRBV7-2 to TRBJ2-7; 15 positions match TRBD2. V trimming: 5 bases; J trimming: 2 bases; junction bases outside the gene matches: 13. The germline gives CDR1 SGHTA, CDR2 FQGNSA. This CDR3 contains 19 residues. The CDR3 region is CASSPRRTSGGVTTYEQYF. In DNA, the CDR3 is TGTGCCAGCAGCCCCCGAAGGACTAGCGGGGGGGTCACGACCTACGAGCAGTACTTC.

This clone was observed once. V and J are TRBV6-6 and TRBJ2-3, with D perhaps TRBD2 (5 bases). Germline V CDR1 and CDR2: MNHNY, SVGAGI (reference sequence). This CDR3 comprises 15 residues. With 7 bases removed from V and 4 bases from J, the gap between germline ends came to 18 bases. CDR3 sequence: CASNPQPPRADTQYF. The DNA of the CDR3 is TGTGCCAGCAACCCTCAACCCCCGAGGGCAGATACGCAGTATTTT.

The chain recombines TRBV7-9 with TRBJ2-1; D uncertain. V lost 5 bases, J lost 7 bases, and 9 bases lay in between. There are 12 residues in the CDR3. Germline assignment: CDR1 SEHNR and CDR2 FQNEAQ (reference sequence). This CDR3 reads CASSPWDNEQFF. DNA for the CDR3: TGTGCCAGCAGCCCCTGGGATAATGAGCAGTTCTTC.

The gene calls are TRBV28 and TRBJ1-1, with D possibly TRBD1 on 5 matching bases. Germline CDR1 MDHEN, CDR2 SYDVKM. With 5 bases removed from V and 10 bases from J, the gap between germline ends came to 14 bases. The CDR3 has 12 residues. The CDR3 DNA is TGTGCCAGCAGTCCAGGAGGGGCCAGAGCTTTCTTT. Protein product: CASSPGGARAFF.

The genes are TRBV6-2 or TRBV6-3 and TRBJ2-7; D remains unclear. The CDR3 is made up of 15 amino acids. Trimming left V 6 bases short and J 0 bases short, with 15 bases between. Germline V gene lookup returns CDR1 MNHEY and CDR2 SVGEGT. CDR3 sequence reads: CASSHSGGGSYEQYF. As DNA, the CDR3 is TGTGCCAGCAGCCACTCGGGTGGTGGCTCCTACGAGCAGTACTTC.

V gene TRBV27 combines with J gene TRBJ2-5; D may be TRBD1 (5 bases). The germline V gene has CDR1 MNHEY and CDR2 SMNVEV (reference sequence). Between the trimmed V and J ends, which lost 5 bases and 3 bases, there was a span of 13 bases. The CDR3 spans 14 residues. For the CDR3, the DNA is TGTGCCAGCAGTCCATCGGACAATAAAGAGACCCAGTACTTC. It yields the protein CASSPSDNKETQYF.

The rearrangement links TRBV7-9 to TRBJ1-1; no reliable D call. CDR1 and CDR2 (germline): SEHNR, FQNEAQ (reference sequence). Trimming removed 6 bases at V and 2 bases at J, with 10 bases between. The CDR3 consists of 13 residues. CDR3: CASSLNTNTEAFF. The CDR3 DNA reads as TGTGCCAGCAGTCTAAACACCAACACTGAAGCTTTCTTT.

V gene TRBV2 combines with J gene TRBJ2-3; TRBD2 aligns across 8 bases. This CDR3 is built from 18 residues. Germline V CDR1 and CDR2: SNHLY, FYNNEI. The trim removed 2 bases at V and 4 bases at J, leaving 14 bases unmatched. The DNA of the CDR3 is TGTGCCAGCAGTGAACTCACGAGGTTGAGCGGGAGTTCAGATACGCAGTATTTT. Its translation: CASSELTRLSGSSDTQYF. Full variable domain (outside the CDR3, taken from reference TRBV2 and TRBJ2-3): EPEVTQTPSHQVTQMGQEVILRCVPISNHLYFYWYRQILGQKVEFLVSFYNNEISEKSEIFDDQFSVERPDGSNFTLKIRSTKLEDSAMYFCASSELTRLSGSSDTQYFGPGTRLTVL.

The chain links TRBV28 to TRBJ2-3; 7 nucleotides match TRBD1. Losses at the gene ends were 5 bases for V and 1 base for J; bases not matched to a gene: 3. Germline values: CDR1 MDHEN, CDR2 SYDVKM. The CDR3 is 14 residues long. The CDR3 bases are TGTGCCAGCAGTCCGGGGACAGGCACAGATACGCAGTATTTT. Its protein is CASSPGTGTDTQYF.

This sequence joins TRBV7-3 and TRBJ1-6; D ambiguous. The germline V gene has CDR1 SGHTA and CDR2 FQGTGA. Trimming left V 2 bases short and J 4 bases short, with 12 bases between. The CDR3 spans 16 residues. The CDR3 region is CASSLGSRGYNSPLHF. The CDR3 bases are TGTGCCAGCAGCTTAGGGTCGCGGGGATATAATTCACCCCTCCACTTT.